A selection of T cell receptor beta chains follows, all from one sample in a study of blood T cells in healthy people across ages. MiXCR was run by TCRdb on the 5' RACE reads, yielding one entry per CDR3 protein. The sample has some 800,000 distinct CDR3 sequences; more than 20% are singletons. This sample was shared with a second study, whose subject was T cells of mothers and their children.

The sample was blood. These receptor sequences come from a boy aged 10-17 years in good health. The CDR3 runs from the conserved cysteine through the conserved F or W. The D gene is left open where the match is weak. Clone size is stated in some rows and not others, as once, few, many or a class when expanded.

abundance: .; d_gene: TRBD2; j_gene: TRBJ2-5; v_gene: TRBV5-1; CDR3nt: TGCGCCAGCAGCTGGGAAGGAGCGGGAGGGCCGGAGCAGTACTTC; CDR3aa: CASSWEGAGGPEQYF
abundance: few; d_gene: TRBD1; j_gene: TRBJ2-7; v_gene: TRBV5-1; CDR3nt: TGCGCCAGCAGCTCCGGACAGGGGGGGGACGAGCAGTACTTC; CDR3aa: CASSSGQGGDEQYF
abundance: few; d_gene: TRBD1; j_gene: TRBJ2-7; v_gene: TRBV3-1; CDR3nt: TGTGCCAGCAGCCCCCAGGACAGGGAAAGGGGCGAGCAGTACTTC; CDR3aa: CASSPQDRERGEQYF
abundance: .; d_gene: .; j_gene: TRBJ2-6; v_gene: TRBV6-2/TRBV6-3; CDR3nt: TGTGCCAGCAGTTACCGCGATTGGGCCACATGGTCTGGGGCCAACGTCCTGACTTTC; CDR3aa: CASSYRDWATWSGANVLTF
abundance: .; d_gene: .; j_gene: TRBJ2-7; v_gene: TRBV10-3; CDR3nt: TGTGCCATCGGCGGGTCTCTAGCGGGACAGGGCGAGCAGTACTTC; CDR3aa: CAIGGSLAGQGEQYF
abundance: .; d_gene: TRBD2; j_gene: TRBJ2-1; v_gene: TRBV5-6; CDR3nt: TGTGCCAGCAGCTTGGCGGCTAGCGGGAGCTTTGAGCAGTTCTTC; CDR3aa: CASSLAASGSFEQFF
abundance: .; d_gene: TRBD1; j_gene: TRBJ1-1; v_gene: TRBV28; CDR3nt: TGTGCCAGCAGACCAGACAGGGTTACTGAAGCTTTCTTT; CDR3aa: CASRPDRVTEAFF
abundance: once; d_gene: .; j_gene: TRBJ2-1; v_gene: TRBV20-1; CDR3nt: TGCAGTGCTAGAGACGAGGGCCATGAGCAGTTCTTC; CDR3aa: CSARDEGHEQFF
abundance: few; d_gene: TRBD2; j_gene: TRBJ2-4; v_gene: TRBV24-1; CDR3nt: TGTGCCACCAGTGATTCGGGGACTAGCAAAAACATTCAGTACTTC; CDR3aa: CATSDSGTSKNIQYF
abundance: .; d_gene: TRBD1; j_gene: TRBJ2-3; v_gene: TRBV20-1; CDR3nt: TGCAGTGCCATTTCCCGGGACAGATACACAGATACGCAGTATTTT; CDR3aa: CSAISRDRYTDTQYF
abundance: .; d_gene: .; j_gene: TRBJ1-2; v_gene: TRBV20-1; CDR3nt: TGCAGTGCTAGTACCAGGGCTAACTATGGCTACACCTTC; CDR3aa: CSASTRANYGYTF
abundance: many; d_gene: .; j_gene: TRBJ2-5; v_gene: TRBV7-9; CDR3nt: TGTGCCAGCAGCTTAATCGTAGAGACCCAGTACTTC; CDR3aa: CASSLIVETQYF
abundance: .; d_gene: .; j_gene: TRBJ2-2; v_gene: TRBV6-4; CDR3nt: TGTGCCAGCAGTGCCGGCGGCGGGGAGCTGTTTTTT; CDR3aa: CASSAGGGELFF
abundance: .; d_gene: .; j_gene: TRBJ2-3; v_gene: TRBV9; CDR3nt: TGTGCCAGCAGCGTAGTCCCCTACACAGATACGCAGTATTTT; CDR3aa: CASSVVPYTDTQYF
abundance: .; d_gene: .; j_gene: TRBJ2-2; v_gene: TRBV25-1; CDR3nt: TGTGCCAGCACCCCGCTGACAACCGGGGAGCTGTTTTTT; CDR3aa: CASTPLTTGELFF
abundance: few; d_gene: TRBD1; j_gene: TRBJ2-1; v_gene: TRBV12-3/TRBV12-4; CDR3nt: TGTGCCAGCAGTAACAGGGGGACCTACAATGAGCAGTTCTTC; CDR3aa: CASSNRGTYNEQFF
abundance: few; d_gene: TRBD1; j_gene: TRBJ1-1; v_gene: TRBV19; CDR3nt: TGTGCCACCGCGGGACAGGGGATTGAAGCTTTCTTT; CDR3aa: CATAGQGIEAFF
abundance: .; d_gene: .; j_gene: TRBJ1-1; v_gene: TRBV20-1; CDR3nt: TGCAGTGCTAGGGGGACATTGAACACTGAAGCTTTCTTT; CDR3aa: CSARGTLNTEAFF
abundance: .; d_gene: TRBD2; j_gene: TRBJ2-5; v_gene: TRBV20-1; CDR3nt: TGCAGTGCTAGAAGGGAACTAGCGGGGAATAAAGAGACCCAGTACTTC; CDR3aa: CSARRELAGNKETQYF
abundance: once; d_gene: TRBD1; j_gene: TRBJ2-5; v_gene: TRBV4-1; CDR3nt: TGCGCCAGCAGCCAAGACGGGACAGGGTGGGGGGAGACCCAGTACTTC; CDR3aa: CASSQDGTGWGETQYF
abundance: many; d_gene: TRBD1; j_gene: TRBJ2-5; v_gene: TRBV28; CDR3nt: TGTGCCAGCAGTTTAGCGCAGGGGGCGGAGACCCAGTACTTC; CDR3aa: CASSLAQGAETQYF
abundance: .; d_gene: .; j_gene: TRBJ2-3; v_gene: TRBV4-3; CDR3nt: TGCGCCAGCAGCCAAGATTCCTGGCATACAGATACGCAGTATTTT; CDR3aa: CASSQDSWHTDTQYF
abundance: .; d_gene: TRBD2; j_gene: TRBJ2-7; v_gene: TRBV7-9; CDR3nt: TGTGCCAGCAGCGCTTCGGGCGGGAGTCACGAGCAGTACTTC; CDR3aa: CASSASGGSHEQYF
abundance: .; d_gene: TRBD1; j_gene: TRBJ1-1; v_gene: TRBV7-8; CDR3nt: TGTGCCAGCAGCAGAGGGACAGGGGTTTTACAAACTGAAGCTTTCTTT; CDR3aa: CASSRGTGVLQTEAFF
abundance: .; d_gene: .; j_gene: TRBJ2-5; v_gene: TRBV20-1; CDR3nt: TGCAGTGCTAGAGATATGAGGAGGGCGTGGTACGGAGAGACCCAGTACTTC; CDR3aa: CSARDMRRAWYGETQYF
abundance: .; d_gene: TRBD2; j_gene: TRBJ2-1; v_gene: TRBV29-1; CDR3nt: TGCAGCGTTGCGGTCGGGACTAGCGGGGCCAATGAGCAGTTCTTC; CDR3aa: CSVAVGTSGANEQFF
abundance: few; d_gene: .; j_gene: TRBJ1-1; v_gene: TRBV13; CDR3nt: TGTGCCAGCAGCTTAGCCCCAGGCGAGAACACTGAAGCTTTCTTT; CDR3aa: CASSLAPGENTEAFF
abundance: .; d_gene: .; j_gene: TRBJ1-2; v_gene: TRBV7-2; CDR3nt: TGTGCCAGCAGCTTAGGTTTGCCCTATGGCTACACCTTC; CDR3aa: CASSLGLPYGYTF